This T cell receptor (beta chain) appears in the sequencing data of a study of cytomegalovirus exposure and HLA in healthy donors. Study results and caveats: Clusters of TCRs from the first cohort tended to co-occur in the roughly 120 validation repertoires (as a later analysis found). Researchers counted approximately 160 TCR beta chains as cytomegalovirus-associated. There were some public TCRs occurring in many donors, but most TCR sequences were rare.

The data were produced by immunoSEQ multiplex PCR, yet TCRdb's version contains in-frame clones alone and is incomplete. The sample comprises approximately 200,000 clones, around 83% of which are singletons, and over 10% rests with the top ten. The CDR3 runs to 14 residues. V was trimmed by 6 bases and J by 0 bases, leaving 11 bases between them. CDR1 is SEHNR, CDR2 FQNEAQ, per germline (reference sequence). About this clone: Its antigen is unidentified.

The sequence was obtained from a woman under 40 in good health and CMV-seropositive. Source material: PBMCs. V is TRBV7-9 and J is TRBJ1-1, with TRBD1 as a possible D gene (5 bases). The CDR3 protein is CASSRGSMNTEAFF. The CDR3 DNA sequence: TGTGCCAGCAGTAGGGGCAGCATGAACACTGAAGCTTTCTTT.